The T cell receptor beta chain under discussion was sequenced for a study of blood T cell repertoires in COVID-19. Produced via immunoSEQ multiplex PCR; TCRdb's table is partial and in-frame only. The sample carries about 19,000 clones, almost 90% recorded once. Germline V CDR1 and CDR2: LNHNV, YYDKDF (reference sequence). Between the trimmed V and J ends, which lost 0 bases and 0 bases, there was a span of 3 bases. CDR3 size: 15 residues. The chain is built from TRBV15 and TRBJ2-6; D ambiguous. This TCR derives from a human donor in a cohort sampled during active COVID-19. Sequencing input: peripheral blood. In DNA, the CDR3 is TGTGCCACCAGCAGAGACAACTCTGGGGCCAACGTCCTGACTTTC. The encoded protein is CATSRDNSGANVLTF.